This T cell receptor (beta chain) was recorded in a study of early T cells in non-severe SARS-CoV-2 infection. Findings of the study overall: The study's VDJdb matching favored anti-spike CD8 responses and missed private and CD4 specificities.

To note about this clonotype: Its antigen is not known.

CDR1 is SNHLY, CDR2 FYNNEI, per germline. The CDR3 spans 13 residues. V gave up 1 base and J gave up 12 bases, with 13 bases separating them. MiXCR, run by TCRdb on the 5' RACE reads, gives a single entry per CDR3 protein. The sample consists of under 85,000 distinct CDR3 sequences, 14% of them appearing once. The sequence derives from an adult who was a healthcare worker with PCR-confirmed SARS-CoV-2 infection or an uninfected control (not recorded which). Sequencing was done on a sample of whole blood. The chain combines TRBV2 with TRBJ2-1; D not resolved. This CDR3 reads CASSEGVDLGQFF. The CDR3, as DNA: TGTGCCAGCAGTGAAGGGGTAGACTTGGGGCAGTTCTTC.